This TCR beta chain was identified during a study of blood T cells in healthy people across ages. Turning to this clonotype: A much larger clone sits a single nucleotide away, making a read error possible.

A sample-barcoded 5' primer and a J-beta primer mix were used in a second PCR of about 7 to 12 cycles. The template-switch adaptor, which had 12 random nucleotides, put a tag on each cDNA molecule. Via MiXCR, TCRdb re-called the 5' RACE reads, giving one row per CDR3 protein. The table records around 1,500,000 distinct CDR3 sequences, 42% of them present only once. Donor samples were obtained from healthy Caucasian individuals from Russia, aged about 6 to 95. The sequenced material came from blood. The source of this sequence is a woman younger than 35 in good health.

CDR3 DNA: TGCATCGCAGAAAAGGGCAGGATCACAGATACGCAGTATTTT. Amino acid sequence: CIAEKGRITDTQYF. This chain joins TRBV29-1 and TRBJ2-3; D unclear. From germline, CDR1 is SQVTM and CDR2 ANQGSEA. This CDR3 region has 14 residues.